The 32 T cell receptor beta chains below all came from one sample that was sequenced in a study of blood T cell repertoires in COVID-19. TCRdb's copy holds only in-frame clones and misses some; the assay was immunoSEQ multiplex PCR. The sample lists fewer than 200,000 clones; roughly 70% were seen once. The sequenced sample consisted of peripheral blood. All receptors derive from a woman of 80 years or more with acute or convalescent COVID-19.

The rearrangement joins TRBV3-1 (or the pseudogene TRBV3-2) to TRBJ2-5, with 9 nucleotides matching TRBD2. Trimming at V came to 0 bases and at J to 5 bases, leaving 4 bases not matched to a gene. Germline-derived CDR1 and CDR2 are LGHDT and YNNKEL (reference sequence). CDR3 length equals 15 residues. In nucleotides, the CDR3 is TGTGCCAGCAGCCAAGAAGCGGGAGGTCTGGAGACCCAGTACTTC. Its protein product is CASSQEAGGLETQYF.

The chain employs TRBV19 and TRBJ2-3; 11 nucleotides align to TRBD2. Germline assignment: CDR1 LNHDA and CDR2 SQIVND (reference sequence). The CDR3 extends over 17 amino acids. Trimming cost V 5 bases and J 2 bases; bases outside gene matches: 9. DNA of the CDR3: TGTGCCAGTAGTCGAAAAGGGACTAGCGGTAACACAGATACGCAGTATTTT. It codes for CASSRKGTSGNTDTQYF.

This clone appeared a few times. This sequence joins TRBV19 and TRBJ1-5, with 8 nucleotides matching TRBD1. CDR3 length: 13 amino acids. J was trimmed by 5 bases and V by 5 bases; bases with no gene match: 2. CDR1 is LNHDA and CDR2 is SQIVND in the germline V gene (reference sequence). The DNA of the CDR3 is TGTGCCAGTAGTTCAGGGGGCCATCAGCCCCAGCATTTT. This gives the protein CASSSGGHQPQHF.

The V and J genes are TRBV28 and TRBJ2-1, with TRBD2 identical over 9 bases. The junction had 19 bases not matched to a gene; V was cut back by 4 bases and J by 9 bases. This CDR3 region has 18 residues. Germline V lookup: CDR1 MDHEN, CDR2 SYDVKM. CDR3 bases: TGTGCCAGCAGTTCGCCCGCTTTGCTGGCGGGAGGGTTTTTTGAGCAGTTCTTC. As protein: CASSSPALLAGGFFEQFF.

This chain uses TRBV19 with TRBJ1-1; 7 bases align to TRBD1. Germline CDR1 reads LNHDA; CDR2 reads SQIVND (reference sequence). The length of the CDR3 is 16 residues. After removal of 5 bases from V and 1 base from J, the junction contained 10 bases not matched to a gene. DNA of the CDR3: TGTGCCAGTAGTTCCCGGGGTGACAGGGCGAACACTGAAGCTTTCTTT. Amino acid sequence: CASSSRGDRANTEAFF.

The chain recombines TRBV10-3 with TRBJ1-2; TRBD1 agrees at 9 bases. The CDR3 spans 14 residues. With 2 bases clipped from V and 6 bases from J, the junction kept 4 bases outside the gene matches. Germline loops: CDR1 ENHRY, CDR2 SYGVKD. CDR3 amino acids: CAISEGTGRDGYTF. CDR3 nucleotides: TGTGCCATCAGTGAGGGGACAGGGCGGGATGGCTACACCTTC.

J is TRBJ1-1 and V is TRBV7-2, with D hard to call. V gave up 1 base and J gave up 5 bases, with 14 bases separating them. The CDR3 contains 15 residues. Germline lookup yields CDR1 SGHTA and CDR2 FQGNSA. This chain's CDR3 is CASSLESRGRTEAFF. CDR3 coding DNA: TGTGCCAGCAGCTTAGAAAGTCGTGGGAGGACTGAAGCTTTCTTT.

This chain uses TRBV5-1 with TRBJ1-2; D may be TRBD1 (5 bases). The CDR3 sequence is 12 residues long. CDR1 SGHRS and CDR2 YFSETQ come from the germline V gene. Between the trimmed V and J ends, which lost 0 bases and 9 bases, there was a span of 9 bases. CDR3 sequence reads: CASSLAGGSYTF. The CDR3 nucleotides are TGCGCCAGCAGCTTGGCGGGGGGTAGCTACACCTTC.

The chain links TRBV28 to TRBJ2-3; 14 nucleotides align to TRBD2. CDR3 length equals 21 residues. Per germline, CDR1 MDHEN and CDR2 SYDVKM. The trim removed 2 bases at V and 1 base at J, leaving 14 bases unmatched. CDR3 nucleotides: TGTGCCAGCAGTTTAATAGGGGTGAGACTAGCGGGAGGGCCGGGCACAGATACGCAGTATTTT. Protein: CASSLIGVRLAGGPGTDTQYF.

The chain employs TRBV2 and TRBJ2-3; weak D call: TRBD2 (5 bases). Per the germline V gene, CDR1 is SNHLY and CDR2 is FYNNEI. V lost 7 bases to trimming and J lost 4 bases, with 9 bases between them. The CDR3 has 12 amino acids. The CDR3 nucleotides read TGTGCCAGCACCGGACTTCCAGATACGCAGTATTTT. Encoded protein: CASTGLPDTQYF. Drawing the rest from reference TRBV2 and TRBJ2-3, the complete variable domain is EPEVTQTPSHQVTQMGQEVILRCVPISNHLYFYWYRQILGQKVEFLVSFYNNEISEKSEIFDDQFSVERPDGSNFTLKIRSTKLEDSAMYFCASTGLPDTQYFGPGTRLTVL.

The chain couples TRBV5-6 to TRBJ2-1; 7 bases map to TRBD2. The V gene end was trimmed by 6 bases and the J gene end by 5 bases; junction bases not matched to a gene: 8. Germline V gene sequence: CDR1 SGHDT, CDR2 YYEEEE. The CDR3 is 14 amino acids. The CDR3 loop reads CASMLTSANNEQFF. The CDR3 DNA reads TGTGCCAGCATGCTAACTAGCGCAAACAATGAGCAGTTCTTC.

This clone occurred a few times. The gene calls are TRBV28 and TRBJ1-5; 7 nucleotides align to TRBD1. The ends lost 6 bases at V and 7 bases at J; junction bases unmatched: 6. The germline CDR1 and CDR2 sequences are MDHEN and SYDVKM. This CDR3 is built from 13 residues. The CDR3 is CASRIGGGQPQHF. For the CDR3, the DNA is TGTGCCAGCAGAATCGGAGGGGGCCAGCCCCAGCATTTT.

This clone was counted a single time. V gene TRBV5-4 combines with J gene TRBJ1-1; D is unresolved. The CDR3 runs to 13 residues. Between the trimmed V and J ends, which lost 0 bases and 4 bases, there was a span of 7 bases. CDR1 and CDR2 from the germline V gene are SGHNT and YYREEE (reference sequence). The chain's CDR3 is CASSLAGSTEAFF. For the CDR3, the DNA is TGTGCCAGCAGCTTGGCGGGGAGCACTGAAGCTTTCTTT.

CDR3 nucleotide sequence: TGCGCCAGCACCAGAGGAGCGGGAGATACGCAGTATTTT. Translated, it gives CASTRGAGDTQYF. V gene TRBV5-1 combines with J gene TRBJ2-3; tentative D call: TRBD2 (6 bases). The CDR3 has 13 residues. The germline V gene has CDR1 SGHRS and CDR2 YFSETQ. V was shortened by 6 bases and J by 5 bases, with 13 bases between the two germline ends.

CDR3 nucleotide sequence: TGCGCCAGCGCCTTCCACGGCCAGGGCGAGCAGTACTTC. As protein: CASAFHGQGEQYF. The chain recombines TRBV10-1 with TRBJ2-7, with D possibly being TRBD1 (5 bases). Germline CDR1 and CDR2: WNHNN and SYGVQD (reference sequence). Trimming left V 8 bases short and J 6 bases short, with 17 bases between. CDR3 length equals 13 residues.

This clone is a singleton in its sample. The CDR3: CASSDQGAPGEKLFF. Here the CDR3 DNA reads TGTGCCAGCAGCGATCAGGGGGCGCCTGGGGAAAAACTGTTTTTT. The genes are TRBV5-5 and TRBJ1-4; 8 nucleotides align to TRBD1. The CDR3 extends over 15 amino acids. The V gene's germline CDR1 is SGHKS and CDR2 YYEKEE (reference sequence). Trimming at V came to 4 bases and at J to 8 bases, leaving 10 bases not matched to a gene.

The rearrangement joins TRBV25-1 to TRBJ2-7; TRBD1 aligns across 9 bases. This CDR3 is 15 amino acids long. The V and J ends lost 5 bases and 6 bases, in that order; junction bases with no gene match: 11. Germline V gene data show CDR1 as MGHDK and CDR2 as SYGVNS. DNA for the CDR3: TGTGCCAGCAGTCGCCGGGACAGGGAGTTGGGCGAGCAGTACTTC. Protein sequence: CASSRRDRELGEQYF.

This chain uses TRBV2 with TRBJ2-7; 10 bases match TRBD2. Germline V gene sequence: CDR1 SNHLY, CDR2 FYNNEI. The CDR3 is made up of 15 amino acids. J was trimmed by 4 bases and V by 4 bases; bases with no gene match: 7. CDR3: CASSVGSTSGYEQYF. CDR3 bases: TGTGCCAGCAGTGTTGGTTCGACTAGCGGGTACGAGCAGTACTTC.

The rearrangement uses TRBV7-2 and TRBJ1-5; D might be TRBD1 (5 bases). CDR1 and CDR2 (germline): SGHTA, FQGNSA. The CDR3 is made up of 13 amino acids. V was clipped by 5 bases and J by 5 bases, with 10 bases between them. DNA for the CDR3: TGTGCCAGCAGCGCAGGGTACGATCAGCCCCAGCATTTT. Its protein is CASSAGYDQPQHF. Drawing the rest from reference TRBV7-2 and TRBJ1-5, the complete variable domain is GAGVSQSPSNKVTEKGKDVELRCDPISGHTALYWYRQSLGQGLEFLIYFQGNSAPDKSGLPSDRFSAERTGGSVSTLTIQRTQQEDSAVYLCASSAGYDQPQHFGDGTRLSIL.

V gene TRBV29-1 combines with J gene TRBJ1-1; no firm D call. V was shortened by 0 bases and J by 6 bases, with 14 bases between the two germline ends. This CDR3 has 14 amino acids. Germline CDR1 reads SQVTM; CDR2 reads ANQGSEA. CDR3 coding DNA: TGCAGCGTTGAAGATCTTCTACGGGGTTCTGAAGCTTTCTTT. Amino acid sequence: CSVEDLLRGSEAFF.

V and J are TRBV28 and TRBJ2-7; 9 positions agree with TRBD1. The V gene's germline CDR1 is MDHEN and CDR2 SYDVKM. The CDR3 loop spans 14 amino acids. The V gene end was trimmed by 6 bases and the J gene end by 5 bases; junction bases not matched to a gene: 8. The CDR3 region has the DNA TGTGCCAGCAGACCACAGGGGGCGCAGAACGAGCAGTACTTC. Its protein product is CASRPQGAQNEQYF.

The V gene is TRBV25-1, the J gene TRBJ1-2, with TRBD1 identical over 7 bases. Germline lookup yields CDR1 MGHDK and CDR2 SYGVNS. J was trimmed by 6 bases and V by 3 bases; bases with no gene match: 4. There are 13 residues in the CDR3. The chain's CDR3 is CASSDDRAHGYTF. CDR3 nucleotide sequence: TGTGCCAGCAGTGATGACAGGGCCCATGGCTACACCTTC.

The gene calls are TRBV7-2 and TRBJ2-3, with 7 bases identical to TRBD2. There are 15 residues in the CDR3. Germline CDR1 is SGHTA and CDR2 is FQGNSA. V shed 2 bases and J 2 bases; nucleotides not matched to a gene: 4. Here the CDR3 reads CASSLKAGDTDTQYF. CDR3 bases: TGTGCCAGCAGCTTAAAGGCGGGAGACACAGATACGCAGTATTTT.

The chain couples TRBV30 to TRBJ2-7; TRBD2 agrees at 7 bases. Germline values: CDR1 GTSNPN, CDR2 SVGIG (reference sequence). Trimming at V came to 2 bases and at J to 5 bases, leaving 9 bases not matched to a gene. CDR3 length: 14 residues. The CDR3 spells CAWSFTSEGNEQYF. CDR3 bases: TGTGCCTGGAGTTTTACTAGCGAGGGAAACGAGCAGTACTTC.

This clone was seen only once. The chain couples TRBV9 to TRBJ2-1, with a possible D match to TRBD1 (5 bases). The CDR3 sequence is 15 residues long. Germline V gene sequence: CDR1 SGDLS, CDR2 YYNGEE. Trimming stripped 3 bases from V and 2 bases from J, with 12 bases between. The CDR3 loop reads CASSGQGIPYNEQFF. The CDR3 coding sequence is TGTGCCAGCAGCGGCCAGGGAATCCCCTACAATGAGCAGTTCTTC.

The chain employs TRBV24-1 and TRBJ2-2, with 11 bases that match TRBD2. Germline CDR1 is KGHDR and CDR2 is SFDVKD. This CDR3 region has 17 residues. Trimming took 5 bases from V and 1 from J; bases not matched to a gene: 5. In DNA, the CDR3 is TGTGCCACCAGTGGCCAACTAGCGGGAGTGAACACCGGGGAGCTGTTTTTT. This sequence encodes CATSGQLAGVNTGELFF.

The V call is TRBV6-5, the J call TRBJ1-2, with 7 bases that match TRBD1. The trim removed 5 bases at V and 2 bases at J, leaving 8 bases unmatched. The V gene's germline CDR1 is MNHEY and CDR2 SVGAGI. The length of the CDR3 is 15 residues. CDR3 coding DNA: TGTGCCAGCAGTCTCCGACAGGGAACAAACTATGGCTACACCTTC. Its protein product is CASSLRQGTNYGYTF.

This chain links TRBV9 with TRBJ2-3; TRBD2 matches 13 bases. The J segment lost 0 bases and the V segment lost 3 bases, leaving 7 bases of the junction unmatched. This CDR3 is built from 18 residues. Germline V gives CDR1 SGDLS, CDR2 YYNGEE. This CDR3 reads CASSAHTSGRGSTDTQYF. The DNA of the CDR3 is TGTGCCAGCAGCGCACACACTAGCGGGAGGGGGAGCACAGATACGCAGTATTTT.

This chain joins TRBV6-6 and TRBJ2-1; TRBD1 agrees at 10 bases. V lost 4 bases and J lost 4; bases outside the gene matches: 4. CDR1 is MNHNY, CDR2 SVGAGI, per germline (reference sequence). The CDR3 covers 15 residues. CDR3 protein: CASSSGQGGYNEQFF. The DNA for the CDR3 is TGTGCCAGCAGTTCCGGACAGGGGGGTTACAATGAGCAGTTCTTC.

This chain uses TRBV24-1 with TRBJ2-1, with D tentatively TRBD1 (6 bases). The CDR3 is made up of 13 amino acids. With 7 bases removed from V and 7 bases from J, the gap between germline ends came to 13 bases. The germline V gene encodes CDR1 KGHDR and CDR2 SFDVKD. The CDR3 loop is CATRVTGSNEQFF. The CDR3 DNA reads TGTGCCACCAGAGTCACAGGGTCAAATGAGCAGTTCTTC.

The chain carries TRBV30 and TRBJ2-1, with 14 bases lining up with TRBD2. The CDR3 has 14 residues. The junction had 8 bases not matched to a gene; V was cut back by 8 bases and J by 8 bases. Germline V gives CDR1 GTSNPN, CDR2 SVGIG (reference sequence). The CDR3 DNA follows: TGTGCCCTGTCCGGGACTAGCGGGAGACATGAGCAGTTCTTC. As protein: CALSGTSGRHEQFF.

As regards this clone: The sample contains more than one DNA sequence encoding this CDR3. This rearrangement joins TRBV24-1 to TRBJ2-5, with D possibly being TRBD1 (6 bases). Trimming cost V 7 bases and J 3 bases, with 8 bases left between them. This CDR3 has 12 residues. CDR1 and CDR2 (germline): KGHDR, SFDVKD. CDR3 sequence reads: CATRGQKETQYF. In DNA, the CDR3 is TGTGCCACCAGAGGACAGAAAGAGACCCAGTACTTC.